These 25 T cell receptor beta chains were sequenced from one sample in a study of blood T cell repertoires in COVID-19. TCRdb's copy holds only in-frame clones and misses some; the assay was immunoSEQ multiplex PCR. Of over 120,000 clones in the sample, around 90% were seen once. Sequencing used peripheral blood. These receptors all come from a human donor in a cohort sampled during active COVID-19.

This clone was seen once. The chain uses TRBV5-1 and TRBJ1-2; D not certain. Germline V gene sequence: CDR1 SGHRS, CDR2 YFSETQ. The CDR3 spans 14 residues. V was trimmed by 0 bases and J by 3 bases, leaving 9 bases between them. In nucleotides, the CDR3 is TGCGCCAGCAGCTTGGGAAGTACTGACTATGGCTACACCTTC. Encoded protein: CASSLGSTDYGYTF.

In this sample, this clone turned up once. The gene calls are TRBV19 and TRBJ1-2, with 7 bases matching TRBD1. CDR3 length equals 12 residues. Trimming took 6 bases from V and 5 from J; bases not matched to a gene: 3. CDR1 LNHDA and CDR2 SQIVND come from the germline V gene (reference sequence). CDR3 region: CASSQQGYGYTF. In DNA, the CDR3 is TGTGCCAGTAGCCAACAGGGGTATGGCTACACCTTC. The complete variable domain, with remaining parts taken from reference TRBV19 and TRBJ1-2, reads DGGITQSPKYLFRKEGQNVTLSCEQNLNHDAMYWYRQDPGQGLRLIYYSQIVNDFQKGDIAEGYSVSREKKESFPLTVTSAQKNPTAFYLCASSQQGYGYTFGSGTRLTVV.

V usage is TRBV5-8 and J usage is TRBJ2-3; D perhaps matches TRBD2 (5 bases). Germline CDR1 is SGHTS and CDR2 is YDEGEE. V was pared by 6 bases and J by 7 bases, with 12 bases between. CDR3 length equals 12 residues. In nucleotides, the CDR3 is TGTGCCAGCACCCCGGGGAGCTATACGCAGTATTTT. Its translation: CASTPGSYTQYF. The full variable domain, with the rest looked up from reference TRBV5-8 and TRBJ2-3, is EAGVTQSPTHLIKTRGQQATLRCSPISGHTSVYWYQQALGLGLQFLLWYDEGEERNRGNFPPRFSGRQFPNYSSELNVNALELEDSALYLCASTPGSYTQYFGPGTRLTVL.

The gene calls are TRBV3-1 (or the pseudogene TRBV3-2) and TRBJ2-4, with 10 bases aligning to TRBD2. The CDR3 totals 17 residues. Trimming removed 1 base from V and 2 bases from J; junction bases left unmatched: 5. Germline V gives CDR1 LGHDT, CDR2 YNNKEL (reference sequence). The CDR3 loop reads CASSQGAAGGSKNIQYF. The CDR3 DNA is TGTGCCAGCAGCCAAGGGGCAGCGGGGGGGTCCAAAAACATTCAGTACTTC.

V gene TRBV3-1 (or the pseudogene TRBV3-2) combines with J gene TRBJ1-1, with D unresolved. From germline, CDR1 is LGHDT and CDR2 YNNKEL (reference sequence). The CDR3 has 15 residues. V lost 1 base and J lost 2, with 11 bases in between. The CDR3 here is CASSQVRGINTEAFF. CDR3 in DNA: TGTGCCAGCAGCCAAGTGAGAGGAATTAACACTGAAGCTTTCTTT.

The V call is TRBV29-1, the J call TRBJ2-7, with 7 bases matching TRBD1. The germline CDR1 and CDR2 sequences are SQVTM and ANQGSEA. The CDR3 totals 13 residues. After removal of 6 bases from V and 4 bases from J, the junction contained 9 bases not matched to a gene. The CDR3 reads CSVGSYRGYEQYF. Here the CDR3 DNA reads TGCAGCGTCGGATCCTACAGGGGTTACGAGCAGTACTTC.

In nucleotides, the CDR3 is TGTGCCAGCAGTTTGGCCCGGGGGGAGACCCAGTACTTC. Protein sequence: CASSLARGETQYF. The V and J genes are TRBV6-5 and TRBJ2-5, with D possibly being TRBD2 (6 bases). Trimming removed 4 bases at V and 5 bases at J, with 11 bases between. This CDR3 spans 13 amino acids. Germline V CDR1 and CDR2: MNHEY, SVGAGI.

This rearrangement joins TRBV2 to TRBJ1-2; D is possibly TRBD1 (5 bases). V shed 9 bases and J shed 8 bases, with 19 bases lying between them. The CDR3 extends over 13 amino acids. Germline V gene lookup returns CDR1 SNHLY and CDR2 FYNNEI. The DNA of the CDR3 is TGTGCCAGGGAAGTGAATCTTCAGGGAGGCTACACCTTC. Its translation: CAREVNLQGGYTF.

The J gene is TRBJ1-2, the V gene TRBV4-1; TRBD1 is a possible D gene (6 bases). The V and J ends lost 0 bases and 3 bases respectively, with 11 bases between them. Germline-derived CDR1 and CDR2 are MGHRA and YSYEKL. This CDR3 comprises 15 residues. The DNA for the CDR3 is TGCGCCAGCAGCCAAGAAGGCAGGGGCCACTATGGCTACACCTTC. The encoded protein is CASSQEGRGHYGYTF.

The chain recombines TRBV19 with TRBJ1-5; no clear D gene. The CDR3 is 13 amino acids. V gave up 0 bases and J gave up 6 bases, with 6 bases separating them. The V gene's germline CDR1 is LNHDA and CDR2 SQIVND (reference sequence). The chain's CDR3 is CASSIDHSQPQHF. CDR3 bases: TGTGCCAGTAGTATAGACCACAGTCAGCCCCAGCATTTT.

This sequence joins TRBV5-4 and TRBJ1-6, with 10 positions matching TRBD1. The CDR3 covers 15 residues. The V gene's germline CDR1 is SGHNT and CDR2 YYREEE (reference sequence). Trimming at V came to 7 bases and at J to 4 bases, leaving 5 bases not matched to a gene. The CDR3 protein is CASGDRGLYNSPLHF. For the CDR3, the DNA is TGTGCCAGCGGAGACAGGGGGCTGTATAATTCACCCCTCCACTTT.

The genes are TRBV9 and TRBJ2-2, with 9 bases fitting TRBD2. The CDR3 has 16 residues. The germline V gene encodes CDR1 SGDLS and CDR2 YYNGEE. The V gene end was trimmed by 2 bases and the J gene end by 4 bases; junction bases not matched to a gene: 6. The CDR3: CASSVLAGGVTGELFF. The CDR3 bases are TGTGCCAGCAGCGTGCTCGCGGGGGGGGTCACCGGGGAGCTGTTTTTT.

This chain joins TRBV6-5 and TRBJ1-3; no definite D call. The CDR3 totals 14 residues. CDR1 is MNHEY, CDR2 SVGAGI, per germline. The V gene lost 5 bases and the J gene lost 0 bases, with 8 bases spanning the gap. CDR3 region: CASSRHDSGNTIYF. CDR3 DNA: TGTGCCAGCAGTCGACATGACTCTGGAAACACCATATATTTT.

V and J are TRBV28 and TRBJ1-6, with D maybe TRBD1 (5 bases). V was pared by 9 bases and J by 0 bases, with 9 bases between. In germline, CDR1 is MDHEN, CDR2 SYDVKM. The CDR3 sequence is 14 residues long. The CDR3 DNA reads as TGTGCCAGTAACAGGAGCTCCTATAATTCACCCCTCCACTTT. This codes for CASNRSSYNSPLHF. Combining the CDR3 with reference TRBV28 and TRBJ1-6 gives the whole variable domain DVKVTQSSRYLVKRTGEKVFLECVQDMDHENMFWYRQDPGLGLRLIYFSYDVKMKEKGDIPEGYSVSREKKERFSLILESASTNQTSMYLCASNRSSYNSPLHFGNGTRLTVT.

V and J are TRBV7-2 and TRBJ1-2; 7 nucleotides agree with TRBD1. The CDR3 covers 13 residues. The germline V gene encodes CDR1 SGHTA and CDR2 FQGNSA. Germline trimming cut 6 bases from V and 4 bases from J; bases unmatched to any gene: 5. The CDR3 protein is CASSSGQVYGYTF. The CDR3 coding sequence is TGTGCCAGCAGTTCTGGACAGGTCTATGGCTACACCTTC.

CDR3 nucleotide sequence: TGTGCCAGCAGGAGTCAGGGGAACGAGCAGTACTTC. It encodes CASRSQGNEQYF. This rearrangement joins TRBV27 to TRBJ2-7, with D possibly being TRBD1 (6 bases). The V end lost 6 bases, the J end lost 5 bases, and 11 bases lay between the germline ends. The germline V gene encodes CDR1 MNHEY and CDR2 SMNVEV (reference sequence). The CDR3 runs 12 residues.

J is TRBJ2-1 and V is TRBV4-1; a weak D match, TRBD2 (7 bases). This CDR3 is 18 amino acids long. Trimming took 4 bases from V and 3 from J, leaving 22 bases between them. CDR1 and CDR2 (germline): MGHRA, YSYEKL. CDR3 protein: CASSRLEGGALIYNEQFF. As DNA, the CDR3 is TGCGCCAGCAGCCGCTTGGAGGGGGGGGCCCTAATCTACAATGAGCAGTTCTTC.

J is TRBJ2-2 and V is TRBV7-9; TRBD1 aligns across 8 bases. The trim removed 3 bases at V and 7 bases at J, leaving 13 bases unmatched. Germline CDR1 is SEHNR and CDR2 is FQNEAQ (reference sequence). The CDR3 is 17 amino acids. Here the CDR3 reads CASSFGKGRGHVGELFF. In DNA, the CDR3 is TGTGCCAGCAGCTTCGGTAAAGGCAGGGGGCATGTCGGGGAGCTGTTTTTT.

The chain links TRBV5-1 to TRBJ1-1, with 8 nucleotides matching TRBD1. The CDR3 has 13 amino acids. From germline, CDR1 is SGHRS and CDR2 YFSETQ. The trim removed 3 bases at V and 3 bases at J, leaving 1 base unmatched. This chain's CDR3 is CASSWGQDTEAFF. The CDR3 DNA is TGCGCCAGCAGCTGGGGACAGGACACTGAAGCTTTCTTT.

This clone appeared a few times. This chain connects TRBV5-1 to TRBJ2-3, with D tentatively TRBD2 (6 bases). Between the trimmed V and J ends, which lost 1 base and 3 bases, there was a span of 15 bases. This CDR3 region has 16 residues. Germline CDR1 and CDR2: SGHRS and YFSETQ. The DNA for the CDR3 is TGCGCCAGCAGCTTGACCTTAGCGGAGCTTACAGATACGCAGTATTTT. It translates to CASSLTLAELTDTQYF.

The gene calls are TRBV5-4 and TRBJ1-3, with 7 nucleotides matching TRBD1. V shed 0 bases, J shed 2 bases, and the junction held 8 bases outside the gene matches. The CDR3 is 17 amino acids. Germline values: CDR1 SGHNT, CDR2 YYREEE (reference sequence). The CDR3 DNA sequence: TGTGCCAGCAGCTTGGATGGACAGGCTTGGACTGGAAACACCATATATTTT. As protein: CASSLDGQAWTGNTIYF.

V is TRBV5-1 and J is TRBJ1-1, with 8 bases fitting TRBD1. This CDR3 spans 15 amino acids. Trimming cost V 0 bases and J 5 bases; bases outside gene matches: 6. Germline V gene lookup returns CDR1 SGHRS and CDR2 YFSETQ. The CDR3 region has the DNA TGCGCCAGCAGCTTGGTTCAGGGGGCCGATACTGAAGCTTTCTTT. Its protein product is CASSLVQGADTEAFF.

The rearrangement links TRBV5-1 to TRBJ1-3; a possible D gene is TRBD1 (5 bases). The germline gives CDR1 SGHRS, CDR2 YFSETQ. The CDR3 extends over 16 amino acids. V gave up 2 bases and J gave up 0 bases, with 12 bases separating them. The CDR3 loop is CASSFGAASSGNTIYF. CDR3 nucleotides: TGCGCCAGCAGCTTTGGGGCAGCCAGCTCTGGAAACACCATATATTTT.

The chain joins TRBV6-5 to TRBJ1-1; perhaps TRBD1 as D (6 bases). This CDR3 is built from 13 residues. V lost 6 bases to trimming and J lost 10 bases, with 18 bases between them. Germline V gives CDR1 MNHEY, CDR2 SVGAGI. CDR3 DNA sequence: TGTGCCAGCAGCCCGACAGGAGGACTAGGAGCTTTCTTT. Translated, it gives CASSPTGGLGAFF.

The J gene is TRBJ2-1, the V gene TRBV7-8; perhaps TRBD2 as D (5 bases). Trimming shortened V by 5 bases and J by 1 base, and 15 bases separated the two germline ends. This CDR3 is built from 16 residues. Germline CDR1 and CDR2: SGHVS and FQNEAQ. The CDR3 region has the DNA TGTGCCAGCAGCAGAAGGTCTAGCATATCCTACAATGAGCAGTTCTTC. The encoded protein is CASSRRSSISYNEQFF.